This T cell receptor (beta chain) was identified during a study of human T cells and chemical hapten exposure. The study's findings and limits: While controls formed fewer of them, expanded TCRs formed significantly more large CDR3 similarity clusters. Among TCRs, those above 1 in 1000 frequency were unaffected by DPC sensitization. Each of the donors had alopecia, so their immune responses may not resemble those of healthy people.

This clonotype was seen many times. Its antigen is still unknown. V was cut by 4 bases and J by 4 bases, with 8 bases left in between. Germline values: CDR1 LGHNA, CDR2 YNFKEQ. The CDR3 runs to 13 residues. The time point is: pre-sensitization, week 0. Treatment here: therapeutic diphenylcyclopropenone sensitization with weekly scalp DPC. TCRdb ran MiXCR on the RACE reads and lists one entry per CDR3 protein. The data contain approximately 400,000 distinct CDR3 sequences, more than 4.5% of them singletons. Specimen: whole blood, collected in connection with sensitization to the hapten diphenylcyclopropenone (DPC). This receptor was identified in a woman aged 45-65 years with alopecia areata. Some clones in this sample may be carry-over from other donors' samples. The chain couples TRBV4-2 to TRBJ1-5; D call uncertain. The CDR3 here is CASSRPDNQPQHF. The CDR3 nucleotides are TGTGCCAGCAGCCGCCCAGATAATCAGCCCCAGCATTTT.